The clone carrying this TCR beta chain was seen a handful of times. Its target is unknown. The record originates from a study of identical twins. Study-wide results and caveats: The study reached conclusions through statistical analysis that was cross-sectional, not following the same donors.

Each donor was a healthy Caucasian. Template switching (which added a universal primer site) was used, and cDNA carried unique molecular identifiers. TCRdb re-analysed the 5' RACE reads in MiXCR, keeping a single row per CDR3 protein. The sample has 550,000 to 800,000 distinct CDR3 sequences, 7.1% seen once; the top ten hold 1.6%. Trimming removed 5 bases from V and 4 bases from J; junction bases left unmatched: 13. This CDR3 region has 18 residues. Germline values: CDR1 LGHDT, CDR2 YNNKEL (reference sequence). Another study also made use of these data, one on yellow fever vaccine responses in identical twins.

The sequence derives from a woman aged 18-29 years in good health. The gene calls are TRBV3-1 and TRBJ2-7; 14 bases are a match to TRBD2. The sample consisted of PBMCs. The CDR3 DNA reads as TGTGCCAGCAGCAGATCCGGGACTAGCGGGAGCATTTCGTACGAGCAGTACTTC. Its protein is CASSRSGTSGSISYEQYF.